This T cell receptor beta chain was profiled in a study of blood T cell repertoires in COVID-19. CDR1 is LNHDA and CDR2 is SQIVND in the germline V gene (reference sequence). This CDR3 has 14 residues. The V end lost 3 bases, the J end lost 2 bases, and 11 bases lay between the germline ends. The table came from immunoSEQ multiplex PCR; TCRdb's copy has only in-frame clones and leaves some out. Of approximately 240,000 clones in the sample, about 85% were seen once. Sequenced input: peripheral blood. The sequence came from a woman aged 55 to 70 with active or convalescent COVID-19. The chain recombines TRBV19 with TRBJ2-7, with D possibly TRBD2 on 5 matching bases. The CDR3 here is CASSMWESAYEQYF. CDR3 bases: TGTGCCAGTAGTATGTGGGAGAGCGCCTACGAGCAGTACTTC.